These 2 T cell receptor beta chains originate from one sample sequenced in a study of beta chain features in type 1 diabetes. Expressed TCRB transcripts were sequenced, since all the RNA that had been isolated was reverse transcribed. Assay used: immunoSEQ multiplex PCR; TCRdb lists only in-frame clones, some missing. The sample shows about 110,000 clones, almost 40% of them seen only once. Specimen: stem cell memory CD4+ T cells from blood. Every receptor here comes from a young woman in good health.

This clone was seen a handful of times. The chain links TRBV18 to TRBJ1-5; 7 bases align to TRBD1. There are 16 residues in the CDR3. The ends lost 3 bases at V and 0 bases at J; junction bases unmatched: 5. Looked up from germline, CDR1 is KGHSH and CDR2 is LQKENI. This chain's CDR3 is CASSPPGTASNQPQHF. The CDR3, as DNA: TGTGCCAGCTCACCTCCCGGGACAGCTAGCAATCAGCCCCAGCATTTT. Together with reference TRBV18 and TRBJ1-5, the CDR3 gives the full variable domain: NAGVMQNPRHLVRRRGQEARLRCSPMKGHSHVYWYRQLPEEGLKFMVYLQKENIIDESGMPKERFSAEFPKEGPSILRIQQVVRGDSAAYFCASSPPGTASNQPQHFGDGTRLSIL.

The J gene is TRBJ1-2, the V gene TRBV30, with TRBD1 identical over 8 bases. CDR1 and CDR2 (germline): GTSNPN, SVGIG (reference sequence). V lost 7 bases to trimming and J lost 4 bases; unmatched junction nucleotides: 8. The CDR3 contains 13 residues. The CDR3 bases are TGTGCCTACGGACAGGGCAGCCTCTATGGCTACACCTTC. Its translation: CAYGQGSLYGYTF.